This T cell receptor beta chain was recorded in a study of blood T cell repertoires in COVID-19. Across the whole study: Acute-phase and convalescent COVID-19 samples originated in the United States, Italy and Spain. PBMCs, B-cell-depleted T cells, or T cells were the source of the cDNA or gDNA that made up the material.

This clone was found once. CDR1 MNHEY and CDR2 SMNVEV come from the germline V gene (reference sequence). V shed 5 bases, J shed 2 bases, and the junction held 7 bases outside the gene matches. The CDR3 covers 16 residues. In the original analysis: Reference gene primer amplification yielded estimated nucleated cell counts. Libraries were prepared by immunoSEQ multiplex PCR; TCRdb keeps only in-frame clonotypes and omits some of them. Clone size and the V and J calls come from that table; the DNA yielded D and trimming. The sample contains approximately 200,000 clones, 70% to 90% of which appear only once.

The sample taken for sequencing was peripheral blood. The clonotype comes from a man aged 65 to 79 with active or convalescent COVID-19. The rearrangement links TRBV27 to TRBJ2-2; TRBD1 matches 8 bases. In DNA form, the CDR3 reads TGTGCCAGCAGTCCCCGGACAGGGCTTAACACCGGGGAGCTGTTTTTT. This gives the protein CASSPRTGLNTGELFF.